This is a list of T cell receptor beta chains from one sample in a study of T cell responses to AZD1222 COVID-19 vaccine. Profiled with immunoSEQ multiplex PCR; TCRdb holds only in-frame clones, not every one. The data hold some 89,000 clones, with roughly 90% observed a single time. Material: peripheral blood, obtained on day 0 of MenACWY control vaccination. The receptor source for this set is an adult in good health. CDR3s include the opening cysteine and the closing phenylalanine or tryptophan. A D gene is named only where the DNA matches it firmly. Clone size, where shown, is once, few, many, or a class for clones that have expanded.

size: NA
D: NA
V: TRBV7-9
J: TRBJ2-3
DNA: TGTGCCAGCAGCTTCAGGGGTGCAGATACGCAGTATTTT
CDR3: CASSFRGADTQYF

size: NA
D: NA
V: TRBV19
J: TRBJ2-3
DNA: TGTGCCAGCCAAAACCGGGATAAATCAGATACGCAGTATTTT
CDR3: CASQNRDKSDTQYF

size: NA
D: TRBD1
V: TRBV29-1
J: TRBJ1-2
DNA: TGCAGCGTTGAGGCCGGGACAGATGACTATGGCTACACCTTC
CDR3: CSVEAGTDDYGYTF

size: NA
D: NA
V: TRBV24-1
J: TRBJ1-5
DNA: TGTGCCACCCAACCGAGGGACAGCAATCAGCCCCAGCATTTT
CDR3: CATQPRDSNQPQHF

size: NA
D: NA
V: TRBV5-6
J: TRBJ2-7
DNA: TGTGCCAGCACCTTCTCTCCGGGCCGGACGGGCGAGCAGTACTTC
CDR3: CASTFSPGRTGEQYF

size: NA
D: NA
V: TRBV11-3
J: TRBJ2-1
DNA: TGTGCCAGCAGCAATTACAATGAGCAGTTCTTC
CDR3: CASSNYNEQFF

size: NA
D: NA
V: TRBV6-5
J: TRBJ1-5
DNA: TGTGCCAGCAGTTACGCCCCTTGGGATCAGCCCCAGCATTTT
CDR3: CASSYAPWDQPQHF

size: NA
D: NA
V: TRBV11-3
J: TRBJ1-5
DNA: TGTGCCAGCAGCCCCTCAGTTTCTAGCAATCAGCCCCAGCATTTT
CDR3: CASSPSVSSNQPQHF

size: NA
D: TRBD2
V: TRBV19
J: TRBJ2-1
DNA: TGTGCCAGTAGTATACGGGGGGACTCACGCCCGCTGGATGAGCAGTTCTTC
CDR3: CASSIRGDSRPLDEQFF

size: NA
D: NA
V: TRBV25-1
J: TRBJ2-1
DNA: TGTGCCAGCAGTGAATATTCCTGGAACAGGGTGGATGAGCAGTTCTTC
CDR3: CASSEYSWNRVDEQFF

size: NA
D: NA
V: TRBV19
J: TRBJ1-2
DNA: TGTGCCAGTAGTCCCCGGGCCTCCTATGGCTACACCTTC
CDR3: CASSPRASYGYTF

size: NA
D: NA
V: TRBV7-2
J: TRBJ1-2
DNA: TGTGCCAGCAGCTTGACGGGGCCCTATGGCTACACCTTC
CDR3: CASSLTGPYGYTF

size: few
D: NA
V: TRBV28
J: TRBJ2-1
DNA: TGTGCCAGCAGCCCTCCCTCTAGCTCCTACAATGAGCAGTTCTTC
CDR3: CASSPPSSSYNEQFF

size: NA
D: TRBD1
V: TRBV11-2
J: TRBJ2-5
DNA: TGTGCCAGCAGTCGGGACAGGGAAGAGACCCAGTACTTC
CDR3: CASSRDREETQYF

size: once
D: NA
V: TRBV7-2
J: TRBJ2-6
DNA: TGTGCCAGCAGCTACTCTCGGACGCTGCAGAGGTCTGGGGCCAACGTCCTGACTTTC
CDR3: CASSYSRTLQRSGANVLTF

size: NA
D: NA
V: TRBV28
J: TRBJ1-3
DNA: TGTGCCAGCAGTTTATACGGTGAAGTCTCTGGAAACACCATATATTTT
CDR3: CASSLYGEVSGNTIYF